The 9 T cell receptor beta chains reported below all come from one sample, sequenced in a study of T cells in localized non-small cell lung cancer. The data were produced by immunoSEQ multiplex PCR, yet TCRdb's version contains in-frame clones alone and is incomplete. The table records 1,200 or so clones, more than 30% of them present only once. The specimen comprised lung tumor tissue, sampled before any cancer treatment. The source is a male donor older than 55 with stage I lung adenocarcinoma.

V usage is TRBV25-1 and J usage is TRBJ1-6; a possible D gene is TRBD1 (6 bases). Trimming took 1 base from V and 7 from J, leaving 11 bases between them. Germline loops: CDR1 MGHDK, CDR2 SYGVNS. CDR3 size: 15 residues. The CDR3: CASSESAGANSPLHF. Here the CDR3 DNA reads TGTGCCAGCAGTGAATCGGCAGGGGCGAATTCACCCCTCCACTTT.

This clone was observed a few times. The chain carries TRBV9 and TRBJ1-3; D is undetermined. The CDR3 consists of 16 residues. V dropped 5 bases and J dropped 0 bases, with 15 bases sitting between them. Germline CDR1 reads SGDLS; CDR2 reads YYNGEE. DNA for the CDR3: TGTGCCAGCAGTCTGTCCCCAGAGAGCTCTGGAAACACCATATATTTT. It yields the protein CASSLSPESSGNTIYF.

The CDR3, as DNA: TGTGCCAGCAGTTACGTCCTAGCGAGCACCGGGGAGCTGTTTTTT. Encoded protein: CASSYVLASTGELFF. The chain recombines TRBV6-8 with TRBJ2-2; TRBD2 is a possible D gene (6 bases). Trimming stripped 2 bases from V and 4 bases from J, with 11 bases between. Germline V gene data show CDR1 as MNHGY and CDR2 as SAAAGT. This CDR3 spans 15 amino acids.

This clone appeared a few times. The J gene is TRBJ1-2, the V gene TRBV6-8, with 7 bases matching TRBD1. CDR1 is MNHGY and CDR2 is SAAAGT in the germline V gene. This CDR3 has 15 residues. The V and J ends lost 6 bases and 1 base, in that order; junction bases with no gene match: 8. In DNA form, the CDR3 reads TGTGCCAGCAGAATATGGACAGGCCTTAACTATGGCTACACCTTC. It is translated as CASRIWTGLNYGYTF.

This clone was detected a few times. The chain combines TRBV9 with TRBJ1-6; D is undetermined. This CDR3 has 15 residues. Germline V lookup: CDR1 SGDLS, CDR2 YYNGEE. V was cut by 5 bases and J by 0 bases, with 9 bases left in between. Written as DNA, the CDR3 is TGTGCCAGCAGTATGGAGAGCTCCTATAATTCACCCCTCCACTTT. Translation: CASSMESSYNSPLHF.

This rearrangement joins TRBV11-3 to TRBJ1-4; no clear D gene. Between the trimmed V and J ends, which lost 5 bases and 6 bases, there was a span of 13 bases. The germline V gene has CDR1 SGHNT and CDR2 YENEEA. The CDR3 runs 14 residues. The CDR3 sequence is CASSPGRIDEKLFF. Here the CDR3 DNA reads TGTGCCAGCAGCCCCGGGAGGATAGATGAAAAACTGTTTTTT.

The V call is TRBV28, the J call TRBJ2-5, with D possibly TRBD1 on 6 matching bases. Per germline, CDR1 MDHEN and CDR2 SYDVKM. The CDR3 length is 13 residues. The ends were cut back, 5 bases at V and 5 bases at J, with 12 bases in the middle. The CDR3 region is CASSTTGLETQYF. The CDR3 region has the DNA TGTGCCAGCAGTACAACAGGGCTGGAGACCCAGTACTTC.

This rearrangement joins TRBV12-5 to TRBJ2-2; TRBD1 or TRBD2 may be the D gene (6 bases each). Germline V CDR1 and CDR2: LGHNT, FRNRAP. This CDR3 region has 16 residues. Trimming pared 3 bases from V and 4 bases from J, leaving 15 bases between. The CDR3 DNA is TGTGCTAGTGGTTTCTGGGGGGCTTTGTTCACCGGGGAGCTGTTTTTT. Translated: CASGFWGALFTGELFF.

This chain links TRBV11-3 with TRBJ1-2, with TRBD1 as a possible D gene (6 bases). The CDR3 runs to 15 residues. V gave up 5 bases and J gave up 3 bases, with 16 bases separating them. Looked up from germline, CDR1 is SGHNT and CDR2 is YENEEA. CDR3 sequence: CASSQYPGADYGYTF. The CDR3 DNA sequence: TGTGCCAGCAGCCAATACCCGGGGGCTGACTATGGCTACACCTTC.